The source of this T cell receptor (beta chain) is a study of regulatory T cells in long-lasting Graves disease. On the study more broadly: Patients met the persistent Graves' disease definition after over 5 years of antithyroid drugs with positive TSH receptor antibodies.

Regarding the study as a whole: Between persistent patients, about 2,800 public clonotypes were shared, exceeding the 966 shared between new patients. Favored gene segments in persistent disease were TRBV28, TRBJ1-2 and TRBJ2-5. Persistent Graves' patients showed less TCR diversity than newly diagnosed ones.

Assembly of TCR beta libraries relied on iRepertoire HTBI primers together with Arm-PCR of CDR3 regions. TCRdb passed the multiplex PCR reads through MiXCR, listing each CDR3 protein once. In the table there are a few hundred thousand distinct CDR3 sequences, 23% of which are singletons. Time point described: persistent/refractory GD, antithyroid drugs over 5 years with positive TRAb. The TCR library was prepared using RNA isolated from PBMCs. The germline CDR1 and CDR2 sequences are SGHRS and YFSETQ. The trim removed 4 bases at V and 5 bases at J, leaving 5 bases unmatched. This CDR3 contains 14 residues. This clonotype was observed a few times. What it recognizes is unknown.

The clonotype comes from a female donor with Graves disease. Sequences were derived from peripheral blood mononuclear cells (PBMCs), sampled when the disease was refractory, from a patient treated with antithyroid drugs. The chain has TRBV5-1 and TRBJ2-7, with 11 bases fitting TRBD2. The chain's CDR3 is CASSLTSGSNEQYF. DNA of the CDR3: TGCGCCAGCAGCCTCACTAGCGGGAGTAACGAGCAGTACTTC. Drawing the rest from reference TRBV5-1 and TRBJ2-7, the complete variable domain is KAGVTQTPRYLIKTRGQQVTLSCSPISGHRSVSWYQQTPGQGLQFLFEYFSETQRNKGNFPGRFSGRQFSNSRSEMNVSTLELGDSALYLCASSLTSGSNEQYFGPGTRLTVT.